The 10 T cell receptor beta chains below come from one sample, sequenced in a study of blood T cell repertoires in COVID-19. Assay: immunoSEQ multiplex PCR; the TCRdb copy retains only in-frame clones and omits some. The profile shows approximately 150,000 clones, around 87% of them singletons. The sequencing input was peripheral blood. All receptors come from a woman in her forties or fifties with active or convalescent COVID-19.

This chain links TRBV5-1 with TRBJ2-5, with a possible D match to TRBD1 (6 bases). Deletions cut 4 bases from V and 2 bases from J, with 18 bases between. The CDR3 runs to 16 residues. In germline, CDR1 is SGHRS, CDR2 YFSETQ. The CDR3 sequence: CASSADGRDKQETQYF. The CDR3 coding sequence is TGCGCCAGCAGCGCGGACGGTCGGGACAAGCAAGAGACCCAGTACTTC.

This chain joins TRBV24-1 and TRBJ2-1; perhaps TRBD2 as D (8 bases). V was shortened by 3 bases and J by 8 bases, with 25 bases between the two germline ends. The CDR3 is made up of 18 amino acids. Germline values: CDR1 KGHDR, CDR2 SFDVKD. CDR3: CATSDIPRGSGGMDEQFF. The CDR3 DNA reads TGTGCCACCAGTGATATCCCCAGGGGGAGCGGGGGCATGGATGAGCAGTTCTTC.

This clone was detected only a few times. The CDR3 sequence: CASSTGGPSSPLHF. As DNA, the CDR3 is TGTGCCAGCAGCACAGGGGGCCCAAGCTCACCCCTCCACTTT. The chain joins TRBV7-3 to TRBJ1-6; 9 bases align to TRBD1. With 5 bases clipped from V and 10 bases from J, the junction kept 6 bases outside the gene matches. There are 14 residues in the CDR3. Looked up from germline, CDR1 is SGHTA and CDR2 is FQGTGA.

A single count supports this clone. The chain combines TRBV5-1 with TRBJ2-3, with 8 positions matching TRBD2. This CDR3 is built from 13 residues. J was trimmed by 3 bases and V by 4 bases; bases with no gene match: 1. Germline V lookup: CDR1 SGHRS, CDR2 YFSETQ. CDR3 protein: CASSGGRTDTQYF. The CDR3 DNA follows: TGCGCCAGCAGCGGCGGGAGGACAGATACGCAGTATTTT.

The rearrangement joins TRBV6-5 to TRBJ1-4; TRBD1 is a possible D gene (5 bases). Germline V lookup: CDR1 MNHEY, CDR2 SVGAGI. The CDR3 extends over 10 amino acids. The V end lost 8 bases, the J end lost 16 bases, and 14 bases lay between the germline ends. Here the CDR3 reads CASGALERFF. CDR3 DNA sequence: TGTGCCAGCGGGGCTTTAGAACGGTTTTTT.

This rearrangement joins TRBV5-6 to TRBJ2-3; 10 nucleotides line up with TRBD2. V shed 4 bases, J shed 0 bases, and the junction held 5 bases outside the gene matches. This CDR3 has 16 residues. CDR1 is SGHDT and CDR2 is YYEEEE in the germline V gene. The CDR3 nucleotides are TGTGCCAGCAGCCCAGGACTAGCGGTGAGCACAGATACGCAGTATTTT. Its protein product is CASSPGLAVSTDTQYF. The full variable domain, completed using reference TRBV5-6 and TRBJ2-3, is DAGVTQSPTHLIKTRGQQVTLRCSPKSGHDTVSWYQQALGQGPQFIFQYYEEEERQRGNFPDRFSGHQFPNYSSELNVNALLLGDSALYLCASSPGLAVSTDTQYFGPGTRLTVL.

The chain uses TRBV27 and TRBJ2-7; TRBD1 might be the D (6 bases). V dropped 5 bases and J dropped 0 bases, with 11 bases sitting between them. The CDR3 runs 14 residues. Germline assignment: CDR1 MNHEY and CDR2 SMNVEV (reference sequence). CDR3 in amino acids: CASSAGTSSYEQYF. The CDR3 DNA reads as TGTGCCAGCAGTGCCGGGACAAGCTCCTACGAGCAGTACTTC.

The chain has TRBV7-2 and TRBJ2-2, with 8 bases that match TRBD1. The J segment lost 1 base and the V segment lost 6 bases, leaving 1 base of the junction unmatched. Germline V lookup: CDR1 SGHTA, CDR2 FQGNSA. CDR3 length equals 14 residues. The CDR3: CASSGQGNTGELFF. In nucleotides, the CDR3 is TGTGCCAGCAGTGGACAGGGGAACACCGGGGAGCTGTTTTTT.

This clone came up once. This chain uses TRBV28 with TRBJ2-3, with 7 bases aligning to TRBD2. The ends lost 2 bases at V and 0 bases at J; junction bases unmatched: 17. This CDR3 is built from 20 residues. In germline, CDR1 is MDHEN, CDR2 SYDVKM. CDR3 sequence (DNA): TGTGCCAGCAGTTTAAGTCTGGCCTGGGAGGGAAGGACTAGCACAGATACGCAGTATTTT. Encoded protein: CASSLSLAWEGRTSTDTQYF.

V is TRBV6-1 and J is TRBJ2-1; TRBD2 might be the D (5 bases). Germline CDR1 MNHNS, CDR2 SASEGT. The CDR3 runs 14 residues. Trimming took off 9 bases at V and 4 bases at J, with 16 bases between the two ends. CDR3 region: CASSFRGLYNEQFF. The CDR3 DNA is TGTGCCAGTTCCTTCCGGGGATTATACAATGAGCAGTTCTTC.